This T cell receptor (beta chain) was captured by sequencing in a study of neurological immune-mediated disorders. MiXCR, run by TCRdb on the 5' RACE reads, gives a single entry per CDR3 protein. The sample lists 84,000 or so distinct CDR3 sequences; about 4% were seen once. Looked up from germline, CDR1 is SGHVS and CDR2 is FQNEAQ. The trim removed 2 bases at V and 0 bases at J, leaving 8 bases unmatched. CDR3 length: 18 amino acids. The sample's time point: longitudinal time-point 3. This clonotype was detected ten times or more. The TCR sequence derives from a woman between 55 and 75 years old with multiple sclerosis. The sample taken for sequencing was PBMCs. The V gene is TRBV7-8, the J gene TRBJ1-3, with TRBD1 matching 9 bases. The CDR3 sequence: CASSLYLGTGSSGNTIYF. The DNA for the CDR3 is TGTGCCAGCAGCTTATACCTTGGGACAGGGAGCTCTGGAAACACCATATATTTT.